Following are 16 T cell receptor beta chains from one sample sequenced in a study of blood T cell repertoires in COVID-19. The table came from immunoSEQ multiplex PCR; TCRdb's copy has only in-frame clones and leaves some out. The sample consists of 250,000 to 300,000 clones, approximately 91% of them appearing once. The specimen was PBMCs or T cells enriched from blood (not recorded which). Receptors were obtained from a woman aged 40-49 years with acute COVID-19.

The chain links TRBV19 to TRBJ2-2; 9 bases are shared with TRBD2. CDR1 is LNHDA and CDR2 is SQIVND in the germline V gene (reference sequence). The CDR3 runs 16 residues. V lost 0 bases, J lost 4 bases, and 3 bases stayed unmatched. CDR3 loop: CASSIEGGRATGELFF. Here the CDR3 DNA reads TGTGCCAGTAGTATAGAAGGCGGGAGGGCCACCGGGGAGCTGTTTTTT.

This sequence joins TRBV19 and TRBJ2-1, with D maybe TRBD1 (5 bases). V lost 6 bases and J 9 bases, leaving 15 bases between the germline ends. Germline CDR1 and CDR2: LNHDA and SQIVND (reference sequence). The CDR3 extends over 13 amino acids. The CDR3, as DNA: TGTGCCAGTAGACAGGACCCTTGGGCTGAGCAGTTCTTC. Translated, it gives CASRQDPWAEQFF.

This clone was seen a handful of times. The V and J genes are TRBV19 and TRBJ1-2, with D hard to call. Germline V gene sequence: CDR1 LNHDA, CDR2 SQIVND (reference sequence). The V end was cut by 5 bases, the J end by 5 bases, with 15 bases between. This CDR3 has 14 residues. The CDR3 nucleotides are TGTGCCAGTAGTTCCCGACAACCGTGGTATGGCTACACCTTC. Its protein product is CASSSRQPWYGYTF.

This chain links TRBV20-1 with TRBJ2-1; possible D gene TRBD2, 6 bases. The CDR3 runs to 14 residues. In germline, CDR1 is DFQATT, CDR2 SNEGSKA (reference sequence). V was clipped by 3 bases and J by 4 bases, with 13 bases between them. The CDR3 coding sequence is TGCAGTGCTAGTACTAGCTCCCCTTACAATGAGCAGTTCTTC. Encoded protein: CSASTSSPYNEQFF.

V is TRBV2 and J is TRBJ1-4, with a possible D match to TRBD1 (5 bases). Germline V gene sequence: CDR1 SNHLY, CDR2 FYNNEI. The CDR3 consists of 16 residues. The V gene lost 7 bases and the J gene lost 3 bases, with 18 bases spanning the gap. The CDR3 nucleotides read TGTGCCAGCATCCTATCCGTGGGGGGAGCTAATGAAAAACTGTTTTTT. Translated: CASILSVGGANEKLFF.

The CDR3 sequence: CASSPTGTGGTKNIQYF. CDR3 coding DNA: TGTGCCAGCAGCCCCACCGGGACAGGCGGTACCAAAAACATTCAGTACTTC. The gene calls are TRBV3-1 (or the pseudogene TRBV3-2) and TRBJ2-4, with TRBD1 matching 8 bases. Losses at the gene ends were 4 bases for V and 2 bases for J; bases not matched to a gene: 10. From germline, CDR1 is LGHDT and CDR2 YNNKEL (reference sequence). This CDR3 has 17 residues.

The CDR3 region has the DNA TGTGCCAGCAGCGCGACTAGCGGGAGAGTCGATGAGCAGTTCTTC. It specifies CASSATSGRVDEQFF. This chain connects TRBV2 to TRBJ2-1, with 12 bases fitting TRBD2. The germline CDR1 and CDR2 sequences are SNHLY and FYNNEI. Losses at the gene ends were 6 bases for V and 8 bases for J; bases not matched to a gene: 8. The CDR3 sequence is 15 residues long. Full variable domain (outside the CDR3, taken from reference TRBV2 and TRBJ2-1): EPEVTQTPSHQVTQMGQEVILRCVPISNHLYFYWYRQILGQKVEFLVSFYNNEISEKSEIFDDQFSVERPDGSNFTLKIRSTKLEDSAMYFCASSATSGRVDEQFFGPGTRLTVL.

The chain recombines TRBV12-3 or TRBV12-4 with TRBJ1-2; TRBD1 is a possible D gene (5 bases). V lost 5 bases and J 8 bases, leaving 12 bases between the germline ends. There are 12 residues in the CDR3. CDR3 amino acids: CASSGGGFGYTF. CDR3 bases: TGTGCCAGCAGTGGGGGAGGTTTCGGCTACACCTTC.

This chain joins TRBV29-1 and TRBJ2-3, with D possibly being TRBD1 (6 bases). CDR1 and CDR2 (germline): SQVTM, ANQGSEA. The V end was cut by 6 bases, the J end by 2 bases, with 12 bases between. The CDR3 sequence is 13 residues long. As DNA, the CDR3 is TGCAGCGTCCGACAGGCGATCACAGATACGCAGTATTTT. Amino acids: CSVRQAITDTQYF.

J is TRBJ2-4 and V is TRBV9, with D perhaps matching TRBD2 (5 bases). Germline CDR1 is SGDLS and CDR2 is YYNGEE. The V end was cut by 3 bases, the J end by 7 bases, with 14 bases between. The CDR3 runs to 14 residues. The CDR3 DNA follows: TGTGCCAGCAGCGCCGGGGATCCCGGGAACATTCAGTACTTC. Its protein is CASSAGDPGNIQYF.

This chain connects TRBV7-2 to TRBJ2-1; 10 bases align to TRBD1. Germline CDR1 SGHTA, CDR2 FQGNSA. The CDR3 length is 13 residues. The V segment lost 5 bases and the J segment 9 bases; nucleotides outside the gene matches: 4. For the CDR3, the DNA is TGTGCCAGCAGCATGACAGGGGGCGGTGAGCAGTTCTTC. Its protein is CASSMTGGGEQFF.

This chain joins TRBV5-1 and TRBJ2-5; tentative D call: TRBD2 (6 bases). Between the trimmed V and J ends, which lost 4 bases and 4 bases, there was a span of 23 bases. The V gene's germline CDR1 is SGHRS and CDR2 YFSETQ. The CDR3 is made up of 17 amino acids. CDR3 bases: TGCGCCAGCAGCCGCGGGGCAGGGCTATTCGGAGGAGAGACCCAGTACTTC. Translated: CASSRGAGLFGGETQYF.

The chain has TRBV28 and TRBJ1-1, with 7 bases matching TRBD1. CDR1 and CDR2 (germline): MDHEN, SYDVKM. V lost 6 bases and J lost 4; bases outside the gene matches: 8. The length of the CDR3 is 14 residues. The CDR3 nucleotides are TGTGCCAGCAGCCGTCCAAACAGGGGCACTGAAGCTTTCTTT. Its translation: CASSRPNRGTEAFF.

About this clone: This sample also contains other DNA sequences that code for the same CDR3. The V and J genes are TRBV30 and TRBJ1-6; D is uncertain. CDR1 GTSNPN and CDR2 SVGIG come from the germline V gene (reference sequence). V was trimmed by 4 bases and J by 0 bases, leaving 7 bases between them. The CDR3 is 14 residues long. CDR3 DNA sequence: TGTGCCTGGACGGGAAGCTCCTATAATTCACCCCTCCACTTT. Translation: CAWTGSSYNSPLHF.

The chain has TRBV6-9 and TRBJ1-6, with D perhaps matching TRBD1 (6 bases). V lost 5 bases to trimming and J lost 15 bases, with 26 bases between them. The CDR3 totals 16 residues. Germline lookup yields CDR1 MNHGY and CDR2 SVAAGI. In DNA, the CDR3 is TGTGCCAGCAGTATTGGGGGCTGTCTGATCGGGTATATCCTCCACTTT. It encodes CASSIGGCLIGYILHF.

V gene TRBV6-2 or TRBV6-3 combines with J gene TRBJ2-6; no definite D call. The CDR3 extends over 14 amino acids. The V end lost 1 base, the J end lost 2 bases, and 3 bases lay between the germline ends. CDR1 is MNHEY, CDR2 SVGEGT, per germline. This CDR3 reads CASSYLAGANVLTF. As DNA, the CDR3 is TGTGCCAGCAGTTACTTAGCTGGGGCCAACGTCCTGACTTTC.